What follows are 14 T cell receptor beta chains derived from one specimen sequenced in a study of vaccination effects on CD4 cells after COVID-19. Using immunoSEQ multiplex PCR, the repertoire was profiled, and TCRdb retains in-frame clones only, with some absent. The sample shows about 26,000 clones, 60% to 80% of them seen only once. No antigen has been identified for these receptors. Antigen-specific CD4+ T cell clonotypes were called by their expansion after viral peptide-pool culture in ViraFEST. Following 10 days of culture, CD4+ T cells were isolated. Two doses of either BNT162b2 or mRNA-1273 were given to each participant. Sequenced here: CD4+ T cells from PBMCs cultured with SARS-CoV-2 spike peptides, sampled after COVID-19 vaccination. These receptors were obtained from a human donor who received a COVID-19 vaccine. Some clones in this sample may be carry-over from other donors' samples.

This chain links TRBV4-3 with TRBJ2-1; 8 bases match TRBD1. The V gene's germline CDR1 is LGHNA and CDR2 YSLEER. V shed 1 base, J shed 0 bases, and the junction held 11 bases outside the gene matches. The CDR3 is 19 amino acids. The CDR3 region is CASSQGLGTGYNSYNEQFF. CDR3 DNA: TGCGCCAGCAGCCAAGGACTCGGGACAGGTTACAACTCCTACAATGAGCAGTTCTTC.

This clone has a handful of counts. The chain links TRBV6-5 to TRBJ1-2; D uncertain. The V gene's germline CDR1 is MNHEY and CDR2 SVGAGI. The CDR3 is made up of 10 amino acids. The V end was cut by 8 bases, the J end by 4 bases, with 5 bases between. In nucleotides, the CDR3 is TGTGCCAGCGCGGTCTATGGCTACACCTTC. This gives the protein CASAVYGYTF.

J is TRBJ1-2 and V is TRBV5-6, with D perhaps matching TRBD1 (6 bases). CDR3 length: 14 amino acids. Looked up from germline, CDR1 is SGHDT and CDR2 is YYEEEE. Between the trimmed V and J ends, which lost 5 bases and 6 bases, there was a span of 17 bases. The CDR3 region is CASSPRGYDHGYTF. CDR3 in DNA: TGTGCCAGCAGTCCCAGGGGATACGATCATGGCTACACCTTC.

The chain combines TRBV5-8 with TRBJ2-1; 9 bases are shared with TRBD2. The CDR3 contains 14 residues. The trim removed 7 bases at V and 7 bases at J, leaving 9 bases unmatched. Germline lookup yields CDR1 SGHTS and CDR2 YDEGEE. CDR3 region: CASRGPSGVNEQFF. DNA for the CDR3: TGTGCCAGCCGTGGACCTAGCGGGGTAAATGAGCAGTTCTTC.

The CDR3 is CASSSQAGGEGYTF. CDR3 in DNA: TGTGCCAGCAGCTCCCAGGCAGGGGGGGAAGGCTACACCTTC. The V and J genes are TRBV7-9 and TRBJ1-2, with TRBD1 matching over 7 bases. J was trimmed by 8 bases and V by 4 bases; bases with no gene match: 10. There are 14 residues in the CDR3. Germline lookup yields CDR1 SEHNR and CDR2 FQNEAQ (reference sequence). The entire variable domain, with the rest obtained from reference TRBV7-9 and TRBJ1-2, is as follows: DTGVSQNPRHKITKRGQNVTFRCDPISEHNRLYWYRQTLGQGPEFLTYFQNEAQLEKSRLLSDRFSAERPKGSFSTLEIQRTEQGDSAMYLCASSSQAGGEGYTFGSGTRLTVV.

The rearrangement links TRBV6-1 to TRBJ2-7; the D gene could be TRBD1 or TRBD2 (5 bases each). There are 17 residues in the CDR3. The V and J ends lost 0 bases and 4 bases respectively, with 19 bases between them. The V gene's germline CDR1 is MNHNS and CDR2 SASEGT. The CDR3 spells CASSEARDVARRYEQYV. Written as DNA, the CDR3 is TGTGCCAGCAGTGAAGCACGGGACGTCGCTAGGCGGTACGAGCAGTACGTC.

This clone has more than one count but fewer than ten. The chain combines TRBV7-9 with TRBJ1-5, with D uncertain. Trimming removed 1 base at V and 0 bases at J, with 10 bases between. Germline lookup yields CDR1 SEHNR and CDR2 FQNEAQ (reference sequence). This CDR3 spans 16 amino acids. Here the CDR3 reads CASSLGTGNSNQPQHF. CDR3 DNA: TGTGCCAGCAGCTTAGGGACGGGAAATAGCAATCAGCCCCAGCATTTT.

The J gene is TRBJ2-2, the V gene TRBV19; D unresolved. V lost 4 bases and J 2 bases, leaving 11 bases between the germline ends. The CDR3 consists of 15 residues. Germline CDR1 LNHDA, CDR2 SQIVND (reference sequence). This CDR3 is CASSTPFYNTGELFF. CDR3 nucleotide sequence: TGTGCCAGTAGTACCCCCTTCTATAACACCGGGGAGCTGTTTTTT.

J is TRBJ1-2 and V is TRBV6-5; perhaps TRBD1 as D (6 bases). From germline, CDR1 is MNHEY and CDR2 SVGAGI. V was cut by 5 bases and J by 5 bases, with 15 bases left in between. There are 14 residues in the CDR3. The CDR3 nucleotides read TGTGCCAGCAGTCCCACACAGGGCCTATATGGCTACACCTTC. It encodes CASSPTQGLYGYTF.

The chain has TRBV11-3 and TRBJ2-5; TRBD2 agrees at 10 bases. The trim removed 5 bases at V and 2 bases at J, leaving 5 bases unmatched. The CDR3 contains 15 residues. Looked up from germline, CDR1 is SGHNT and CDR2 is YENEEA. The CDR3 spells CASSEGLALQETQYF. Written as DNA, the CDR3 is TGTGCCAGCAGCGAGGGACTAGCGTTGCAAGAGACCCAGTACTTC.

The chain combines TRBV4-1 with TRBJ1-4, with 8 bases matching TRBD1. V gave up 2 bases and J gave up 4 bases; unmatched junction bases: 9. CDR1 and CDR2 (germline): MGHRA, YSYEKL. CDR3 length: 17 amino acids. The CDR3 bases are TGCGCCAGCAGCCAATACGTCGCCGGACAGGGTAATGAAAAACTGTTTTTT. Amino acids: CASSQYVAGQGNEKLFF.

This clone is judged medium-sized. This chain links TRBV27 with TRBJ2-1; 9 bases agree with TRBD1. V dropped 6 bases and J dropped 2; count of bases not matched to a gene: 8. The CDR3 is 16 amino acids. Per germline, CDR1 MNHEY and CDR2 SMNVEV (reference sequence). As DNA, the CDR3 is TGTGCCAGCAGCTCCCTGACAGGGGGTACCTACAATGAGCAGTTCTTC. It encodes CASSSLTGGTYNEQFF.

The chain links TRBV28 to TRBJ2-1; D remains unclear. V was cut by 5 bases and J by 5 bases, with 7 bases left in between. CDR3 length: 12 residues. Germline V CDR1 and CDR2: MDHEN, SYDVKM. CDR3 coding DNA: TGTGCCAGCAGTCTCGTTAACAATGAGCAGTTCTTC. It yields the protein CASSLVNNEQFF. Full variable domain (rest looked up from reference TRBV28 and TRBJ2-1): DVKVTQSSRYLVKRTGEKVFLECVQDMDHENMFWYRQDPGLGLRLIYFSYDVKMKEKGDIPEGYSVSREKKERFSLILESASTNQTSMYLCASSLVNNEQFFGPGTRLTVL.

This clone has just a few counts. The chain couples TRBV7-2 to TRBJ2-2; D gene uncertain. Trimming removed 0 bases from V and 1 base from J, with 3 bases in between. The CDR3 loop spans 14 amino acids. Germline V gene lookup returns CDR1 SGHTA and CDR2 FQGNSA. CDR3 loop: CASSLAQNTGELFF. The CDR3 coding sequence is TGTGCCAGCAGCTTAGCCCAGAACACCGGGGAGCTGTTTTTT.